The present T cell receptor beta chain was sequenced within a study of T cell responses to AZD1222 COVID-19 vaccine. Overall study findings and caveats: Most donors were white British, females outnumbered males, and clonal diversity was possibly underestimated. Nearly half of unique spike-specific TCRs reportedly avoided B.1.351 and B.1.1.7 mutated regions.

The CDR3 runs to 15 residues. Germline CDR1 and CDR2: MDHEN and SYDVKM. V shed 8 bases and J shed 7 bases, with 23 bases lying between them. To note about this clone: Its antigen is as yet unknown.

Sequencing was performed with immunoSEQ multiplex PCR; in TCRdb, only in-frame clones are kept and a portion is missing. This sample carries some 150,000 clones, 86% of them seen once, and the ten largest clones take approximately 5%. Both about-4-week and about-12-week second-dose recipients were combined. The J gene is TRBJ1-2, the V gene TRBV28; D possibly corresponds to TRBD1 (6 bases). The receptor was derived from an adult who received the AZD1222 COVID-19 vaccine. Sequences were derived from peripheral blood, sampled 28 days after the second AZD1222 dose. Written as DNA, the CDR3 is TGTGCCAGCGAGGTCGGGGGCCGGAGGGTCCCTGGCTACACCTTC. This translates into CASEVGGRRVPGYTF.